Shown below are 21 T cell receptor beta chains from a single sample sequenced in a study of Ad26.COV2.S vaccination and SARS-CoV-2 variants. Profiling relied on immunoSEQ multiplex PCR, and the TCRdb table lists in-frame clones only, not all of them. The sample holds hundreds of thousands of clones, 92% seen once. The treatment: about 20 received Ad26.COV2.S at low or high dose, single or two shots; several received placebo; per-sample allocation not given. The investigators took samples on day 63 after the first vaccine or placebo injection. Sequences were derived from peripheral blood, sampled in a trial of Ad26.COV2.S vaccine versus placebo. The source is a person aged 18-65 years who received the Ad26.COV2.S COVID-19 vaccine or a placebo.

This chain links TRBV29-1 with TRBJ1-4, with D perhaps matching TRBD1 (5 bases). The V gene's germline CDR1 is SQVTM and CDR2 ANQGSEA. CDR3 length: 13 amino acids. The V end lost 1 base, the J end lost 7 bases, and 10 bases lay between the germline ends. The DNA of the CDR3 is TGCAGCGTTGAAGGGGGCGGTCGTGAAAAACTGTTTTTT. Its translation is CSVEGGGREKLFF.

This clone was counted a single time. The same CDR3 also results from other DNA sequences found in this sample. The chain employs TRBV9 and TRBJ2-2; D is unresolved. This CDR3 is built from 14 residues. V lost 1 base and J lost 1, with 5 bases in between. Germline assignment: CDR1 SGDLS and CDR2 YYNGEE. This CDR3 is CASSVRRNTGELFF. The DNA of the CDR3 is TGTGCCAGCAGCGTACGGCGGAACACCGGGGAGCTGTTTTTT. The variable domain in full, with the rest retrieved from reference TRBV9 and TRBJ2-2, is DSGVTQTPKHLITATGQRVTLRCSPRSGDLSVYWYQQSLDQGLQFLIQYYNGEERAKGNILERFSAQQFPDLHSELNLSSLELGDSALYFCASSVRRNTGELFFGEGSRLTVL.

The chain uses TRBV28 and TRBJ1-1; D not resolved. Trimming took 3 bases from V and 5 from J, leaving 13 bases between them. This CDR3 is built from 14 residues. In germline, CDR1 is MDHEN, CDR2 SYDVKM. The CDR3 bases are TGTGCCAGCAGTTTGAGTTTAGGAGGGACTGAAGCTTTCTTT. Residues: CASSLSLGGTEAFF.

The chain has TRBV4-3 and TRBJ1-4; TRBD1 is a possible D gene (5 bases). This CDR3 contains 14 residues. V lost 8 bases and J lost 6, with 16 bases in between. Germline V gives CDR1 LGHNA, CDR2 YSLEER. The CDR3 reads CASSLWRGDEKLFF. For the CDR3, the DNA is TGCGCCAGCTCTCTATGGCGGGGGGATGAAAAACTGTTTTTT.

The CDR3 DNA reads as TGTGCCAGCAGCTCGCAAACAGGATCAGGAAACACCATATATTTT. Encoded protein: CASSSQTGSGNTIYF. This sequence joins TRBV5-5 and TRBJ1-3, with D perhaps TRBD1 (5 bases). Per germline, CDR1 SGHKS and CDR2 YYEKEE (reference sequence). Trimming took off 3 bases at V and 4 bases at J, with 14 bases between the two ends. This CDR3 contains 15 residues.

The V call is TRBV7-6, the J call TRBJ2-2; D gene uncertain. The CDR3 runs 15 residues. Trimming removed 1 base at V and 6 bases at J, with 12 bases between. Germline V gives CDR1 SGHVS, CDR2 FNYEAQ. The CDR3 bases are TGTGCCAGCAGCTTAGGCCCGCTCGTGGCCGGGGAGCTGTTTTTT. It translates to CASSLGPLVAGELFF.

In this sample, this clone turned up once. The rearrangement uses TRBV6-2 or TRBV6-3 and TRBJ2-1; 12 positions match TRBD2. The trim removed 0 bases at V and 2 bases at J, leaving 5 bases unmatched. There are 18 residues in the CDR3. Germline V lookup: CDR1 MNHEY, CDR2 SVGEGT. The CDR3 here is CASSYSTSGGHPYNEQFF. The CDR3 DNA sequence: TGTGCCAGCAGTTACTCTACTAGCGGGGGGCACCCCTACAATGAGCAGTTCTTC.

This chain connects TRBV18 to TRBJ2-7; possibly TRBD1 for D (6 bases). The CDR3 has 15 amino acids. With 0 bases removed from V and 3 bases from J, the gap between germline ends came to 12 bases. Germline V gene data show CDR1 as KGHSH and CDR2 as LQKENI. CDR3 bases: TGTGCCAGCTCACCACCGTACAGGGTGGGCTACGAGCAGTACTTC. This encodes CASSPPYRVGYEQYF.

The chain carries TRBV4-2 and TRBJ2-7; D unclear. The V gene lost 0 bases and the J gene lost 6 bases, with 12 bases spanning the gap. The CDR3 is 14 residues long. Germline CDR1 LGHNA, CDR2 YNFKEQ. CDR3 sequence reads: CASSQEVDLGEQYF. The CDR3 region has the DNA TGTGCCAGCAGCCAAGAAGTTGACCTTGGCGAGCAGTACTTC.

This sequence joins TRBV7-9 and TRBJ2-2; no clear D gene. Germline loops: CDR1 SEHNR, CDR2 FQNEAQ (reference sequence). This CDR3 comprises 12 residues. Trimming left V 2 bases short and J 3 bases short, with 1 base between. DNA for the CDR3: TGTGCCAGCAGCTTATACACCGGGGAGCTGTTTTTT. Its protein is CASSLYTGELFF.

J is TRBJ1-4 and V is TRBV4-1; no firm D call. This CDR3 is built from 14 residues. V was cut by 4 bases and J by 5 bases, with 11 bases left in between. Germline assignment: CDR1 MGHRA and CDR2 YSYEKL. CDR3 amino acids: CASSLGVMNEKLFF. CDR3 in DNA: TGCGCCAGCAGCCTCGGGGTGATGAATGAAAAACTGTTTTTT.

The V and J genes are TRBV10-3 and TRBJ1-2, with 8 bases aligning to TRBD1. Germline lookup yields CDR1 ENHRY and CDR2 SYGVKD. The CDR3 is 16 residues long. Trimming took 8 bases from V and 2 from J; bases not matched to a gene: 13. The CDR3 DNA sequence: TGTGCCATCGACTCTGGACAGGGAAGAATGAACTATGGCTACACCTTC. This encodes CAIDSGQGRMNYGYTF.

This clone was detected only a few times. The rearrangement uses TRBV18 and TRBJ1-2; D may be TRBD1 (6 bases). Trimming left V 3 bases short and J 2 bases short, with 13 bases between. CDR3 length: 15 amino acids. Germline V CDR1 and CDR2: KGHSH, LQKENI. DNA of the CDR3: TGTGCCAGCTCACCCACCCCTACAGGGAACTATGGCTACACCTTC. It translates to CASSPTPTGNYGYTF.

J is TRBJ2-5 and V is TRBV5-4; 12 positions match TRBD2. V dropped 4 bases and J dropped 4; count of bases not matched to a gene: 5. CDR3 length: 15 residues. Germline V gene lookup returns CDR1 SGHNT and CDR2 YYREEE (reference sequence). The CDR3: CASSPATSGGETQYF. CDR3 sequence (DNA): TGTGCCAGCAGCCCGGCGACTAGCGGGGGAGAGACCCAGTACTTC.

The chain combines TRBV5-4 with TRBJ2-3; 14 nucleotides line up with TRBD2. The germline CDR1 and CDR2 sequences are SGHNT and YYREEE (reference sequence). V shed 4 bases and J 4 bases; nucleotides not matched to a gene: 11. The CDR3 is 18 residues long. This chain's CDR3 is CASSPTSGGVGSPDTQYF. The CDR3 nucleotides read TGTGCCAGCAGCCCGACTAGCGGGGGGGTGGGGTCCCCAGATACGCAGTATTTT.

The genes are TRBV2 and TRBJ2-3, with TRBD2 as a possible D gene (6 bases). V was clipped by 2 bases and J by 7 bases, with 16 bases between them. This CDR3 is 15 amino acids long. Looked up from germline, CDR1 is SNHLY and CDR2 is FYNNEI. The CDR3 spells CASSEFRVAGHTQYF. CDR3 nucleotide sequence: TGTGCCAGCAGTGAATTTAGAGTGGCGGGGCATACGCAGTATTTT.

The CDR3 nucleotides read TGTGCCACCAGTGGCCGGGGACAACTCGAGCAGTACTTC. Amino acid sequence: CATSGRGQLEQYF. The gene calls are TRBV24-1 and TRBJ2-7; TRBD1 is a possible D gene (6 bases). V lost 5 bases, J lost 6 bases, and 13 bases lay in between. This CDR3 has 13 amino acids. Germline loops: CDR1 KGHDR, CDR2 SFDVKD.

V gene TRBV10-3 combines with J gene TRBJ2-3; D gene uncertain. The CDR3 runs 14 residues. Germline V gene data show CDR1 as ENHRY and CDR2 as SYGVKD. V dropped 6 bases and J dropped 5 bases, with 15 bases sitting between them. CDR3 in amino acids: CAISLGPNVDTQYF. DNA for the CDR3: TGTGCCATCAGCCTCGGACCGAACGTAGATACGCAGTATTTT.

The gene calls are TRBV7-2 and TRBJ2-3; D remains unclear. Germline assignment: CDR1 SGHTA and CDR2 FQGNSA. Deletions cut 1 base from V and 4 bases from J, with 12 bases between. This CDR3 region has 15 residues. The CDR3 loop is CASSLVPKRADTQYF. DNA of the CDR3: TGTGCCAGCAGCTTAGTCCCCAAGAGAGCAGATACGCAGTATTTT. The complete variable domain, with remaining parts taken from reference TRBV7-2 and TRBJ2-3, reads GAGVSQSPSNKVTEKGKDVELRCDPISGHTALYWYRQSLGQGLEFLIYFQGNSAPDKSGLPSDRFSAERTGGSVSTLTIQRTQQEDSAVYLCASSLVPKRADTQYFGPGTRLTVL.

V and J are TRBV18 and TRBJ1-6; 7 nucleotides match TRBD1. The CDR3 length is 16 residues. Germline V gene lookup returns CDR1 KGHSH and CDR2 LQKENI. The junction had 5 bases not matched to a gene; V was cut back by 6 bases and J by 0 bases. The CDR3 sequence: CASSGTAYSYNSPLHF. The CDR3 DNA follows: TGTGCCAGCTCCGGGACAGCCTACTCCTATAATTCACCCCTCCACTTT.

The chain uses TRBV5-1 and TRBJ2-5, with 9 bases aligning to TRBD1. Germline assignment: CDR1 SGHRS and CDR2 YFSETQ. With V trimmed by 4 bases and J by 5 bases, 6 bases remained unmatched. The CDR3 has 14 amino acids. The DNA for the CDR3 is TGCGCCAGCAGCCCTGGGACAGGGATGGAGACCCAGTACTTC. Translated, it gives CASSPGTGMETQYF.